This T cell receptor beta chain came from a study of T cell repertoires in aging, cancer and after chemotherapy. Rearranged V-D-J TRB sequences were amplified with a mixed TRB-A/B primer pool. One entry per CDR3 protein results from TCRdb running MiXCR on the multiplex PCR reads. The table lists about 17,000 distinct CDR3 sequences, about 46% of them singletons. The template was genomic DNA from peripheral blood, not RNA. Trimming removed 3 bases from V and 4 bases from J, with 13 bases in between. The CDR3 covers 15 residues. Germline V lookup: CDR1 MNHEY, CDR2 SMNVEV (reference sequence). This TCR derives from a human donor in good health. V usage is TRBV27 and J usage is TRBJ2-1; D may be TRBD2 (6 bases). Sequenced: blood. CDR3 residues: CASSFRAGYYNEQFF. The DNA of the CDR3 is TGTGCCAGCAGTTTCCGGGCGGGATATTACAATGAGCAGTTCTTC.